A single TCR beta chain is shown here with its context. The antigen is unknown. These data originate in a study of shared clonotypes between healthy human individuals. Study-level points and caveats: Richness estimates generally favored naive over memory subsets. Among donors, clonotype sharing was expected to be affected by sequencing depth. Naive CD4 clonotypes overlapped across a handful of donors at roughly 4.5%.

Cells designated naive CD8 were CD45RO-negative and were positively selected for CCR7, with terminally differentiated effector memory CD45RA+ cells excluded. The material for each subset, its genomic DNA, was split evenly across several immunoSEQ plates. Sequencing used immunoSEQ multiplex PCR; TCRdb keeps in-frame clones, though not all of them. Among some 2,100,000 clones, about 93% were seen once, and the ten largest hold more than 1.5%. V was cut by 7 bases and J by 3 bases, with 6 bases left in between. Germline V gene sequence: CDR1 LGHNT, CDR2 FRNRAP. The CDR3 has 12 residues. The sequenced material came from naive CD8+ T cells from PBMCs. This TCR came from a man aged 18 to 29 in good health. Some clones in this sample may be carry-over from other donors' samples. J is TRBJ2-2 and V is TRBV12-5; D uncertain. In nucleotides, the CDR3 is TGTGCTAGTGTTCTCGACACCGGGGAGCTGTTTTTT. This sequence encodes CASVLDTGELFF.